This paragraph reports one T cell receptor (beta chain). Measured with immunoSEQ multiplex PCR; TCRdb has only the in-frame clones, and not every one. There are about 83,000 clones in the sample; approximately 94% occur only once, and 0.2% to 0.3% lies in the top ten. This entry comes from a study of technical replicates of blood from a handful of donors. The CDR3 loop spans 15 amino acids. CDR1 and CDR2 from the germline V gene are SGHNT and YYREEE (reference sequence). J lost 0 bases, V lost 1 base, and 0 bases had no gene match. The specimen sequenced was T cells isolated from PBMCs. The sequence was obtained from a human donor in good health. The V and J genes are TRBV5-4 and TRBJ2-2; 7 nucleotides line up with TRBD1. The CDR3 loop reads CASSLTGANTGELFF. The CDR3 nucleotides are TGTGCCAGCAGCTTGACAGGGGCGAACACCGGGGAGCTGTTTTTT.